This is a list of T cell receptor beta chains from one sample in a study of blood T cell repertoires in COVID-19. TCRdb keeps only in-frame clones here, not all; method: immunoSEQ multiplex PCR. The table has roughly 65,000 clones, more than 80% seen once; the top ten hold around 40%. Sequenced input: peripheral blood. The receptor set was obtained from a woman of 80 years or more with active or convalescent COVID-19. Both conserved end residues are part of each CDR3. Fields, in order: V gene, D gene, J gene, CDR3 protein. The D gene is left open where the match is weak.

V gene: TRBV11-2; D gene: TRBD2; J gene: TRBJ2-3; CDR3 protein: CASSAGLAGGLGTQYF
V gene: TRBV19; D gene: NA; J gene: TRBJ2-1; CDR3 protein: CASSMTVRGSGIVNEQFF
V gene: TRBV28; D gene: NA; J gene: TRBJ1-3; CDR3 protein: CASSLVGASGNTIYF
V gene: TRBV6-1; D gene: TRBD2; J gene: TRBJ2-1; CDR3 protein: CASSDLAGGNFYNEQFF
V gene: TRBV7-8; D gene: NA; J gene: TRBJ2-1; CDR3 protein: CASSPRDTYNEQFF
V gene: TRBV10-1; D gene: NA; J gene: TRBJ2-5; CDR3 protein: CASSEPSGVSIETQYF
V gene: TRBV6-5; D gene: TRBD1; J gene: TRBJ1-1; CDR3 protein: CASSPNDRDTEAFF
V gene: TRBV9; D gene: NA; J gene: TRBJ2-3; CDR3 protein: CASAATDTQYF
V gene: TRBV3-1/TRBV3-2; D gene: NA; J gene: TRBJ1-1; CDR3 protein: CASSPRARVGTEAFF
V gene: TRBV6-6; D gene: NA; J gene: TRBJ1-2; CDR3 protein: CASSRRGEGSTKRNYGYTF
V gene: TRBV6-5; D gene: NA; J gene: TRBJ2-1; CDR3 protein: CASSQWESSYNEQFF
V gene: TRBV5-1; D gene: NA; J gene: TRBJ2-7; CDR3 protein: CASRSRESWHEQYF
V gene: TRBV24-1; D gene: NA; J gene: TRBJ1-2; CDR3 protein: CATSPSGGRFGYTF
V gene: TRBV3-1/TRBV3-2; D gene: NA; J gene: TRBJ2-1; CDR3 protein: CASSQGRTEVGQFF
V gene: TRBV30; D gene: NA; J gene: TRBJ2-5; CDR3 protein: CASSDSQETQYF
V gene: TRBV5-1; D gene: NA; J gene: TRBJ1-1; CDR3 protein: CASSLMDSDTEAFF
V gene: TRBV3-1/TRBV3-2; D gene: TRBD2; J gene: TRBJ2-7; CDR3 protein: CASSLAGALGEQYF
V gene: TRBV27; D gene: NA; J gene: TRBJ1-2; CDR3 protein: CASSLSRQGYGYTF
V gene: TRBV13; D gene: NA; J gene: TRBJ2-1; CDR3 protein: CASSPGTGGDQQFF
V gene: TRBV5-4; D gene: NA; J gene: TRBJ2-3; CDR3 protein: CASSLAGAADTQYF
V gene: TRBV28; D gene: NA; J gene: TRBJ2-5; CDR3 protein: CASSSTPTEAETQYF
V gene: TRBV30; D gene: TRBD1; J gene: TRBJ2-2; CDR3 protein: CAWGTGPYTGELFF
V gene: TRBV24-1; D gene: NA; J gene: TRBJ1-5; CDR3 protein: CATSKQTDQPQHF
V gene: TRBV4-3; D gene: TRBD2; J gene: TRBJ2-5; CDR3 protein: CASSQEWGSGETQYF
V gene: TRBV5-1; D gene: TRBD2; J gene: TRBJ2-7; CDR3 protein: CASSLSLAGGSYEQYF
V gene: TRBV6-2/TRBV6-3; D gene: TRBD2; J gene: TRBJ2-2; CDR3 protein: CASSYRGFRTSVGDTGELFF
V gene: TRBV27; D gene: TRBD2; J gene: TRBJ2-1; CDR3 protein: CASSLNSGGAREQFF
V gene: TRBV5-1; D gene: TRBD2; J gene: TRBJ2-1; CDR3 protein: CASSLVTSGGAEQFF
V gene: TRBV6-1; D gene: TRBD1; J gene: TRBJ1-1; CDR3 protein: CASSEAGQSRAFF
V gene: TRBV4-2; D gene: TRBD2; J gene: TRBJ2-1; CDR3 protein: CASSRWGLGLYEQFF
V gene: TRBV10-3; D gene: TRBD2; J gene: TRBJ2-5; CDR3 protein: CAISEGLAAQETQYF
V gene: TRBV15; D gene: NA; J gene: TRBJ2-7; CDR3 protein: CATSRDRGYEQYF
V gene: TRBV9; D gene: TRBD2; J gene: TRBJ2-1; CDR3 protein: CASSVGRGGSYNEQFF
V gene: TRBV9; D gene: TRBD1; J gene: TRBJ1-6; CDR3 protein: CASSVLGTGDNSPLHF
V gene: TRBV30; D gene: NA; J gene: TRBJ1-5; CDR3 protein: CAWRQTLSNQPQHF
V gene: TRBV10-1; D gene: NA; J gene: TRBJ2-7; CDR3 protein: CASSARGGEQYF
V gene: TRBV30; D gene: NA; J gene: TRBJ1-1; CDR3 protein: CAWGQIEAFF
V gene: TRBV3-1/TRBV3-2; D gene: TRBD1; J gene: TRBJ2-7; CDR3 protein: CASSPQAGGVYEQYF
V gene: TRBV4-3; D gene: TRBD1; J gene: TRBJ1-6; CDR3 protein: CASSQEVGTGASPLHF
V gene: TRBV7-2; D gene: TRBD2; J gene: TRBJ2-7; CDR3 protein: CASSLGSGGSYEQYF
V gene: TRBV19; D gene: TRBD2; J gene: TRBJ2-3; CDR3 protein: CASSRGLAESDTQYF
V gene: TRBV5-1; D gene: TRBD1; J gene: TRBJ2-5; CDR3 protein: CASSSETGWETQYF
V gene: TRBV7-2; D gene: NA; J gene: TRBJ1-3; CDR3 protein: CASSLQFAGDLGNTIYF
V gene: TRBV7-3; D gene: TRBD1; J gene: TRBJ1-1; CDR3 protein: CASSVTGGSPEAFF
V gene: TRBV28; D gene: NA; J gene: TRBJ2-1; CDR3 protein: CASSLAPGENEQFF
V gene: TRBV29-1; D gene: NA; J gene: TRBJ1-3; CDR3 protein: CSVGSVSGNTIYF
V gene: TRBV19; D gene: NA; J gene: TRBJ1-2; CDR3 protein: CASSSDYGYTF
V gene: TRBV14; D gene: NA; J gene: TRBJ2-7; CDR3 protein: CASSQARQREQYF
V gene: TRBV19; D gene: NA; J gene: TRBJ1-3; CDR3 protein: CATSDSRSGNTIYF
V gene: TRBV2; D gene: NA; J gene: TRBJ1-5; CDR3 protein: CASSGLSQPQHF
V gene: TRBV19; D gene: TRBD2; J gene: TRBJ2-1; CDR3 protein: CASSTGWGGSYNEQFF
V gene: TRBV7-2; D gene: NA; J gene: TRBJ2-1; CDR3 protein: CASSLGGVLNEQFF
V gene: TRBV19; D gene: NA; J gene: TRBJ1-1; CDR3 protein: CASSVPPLAEAFF
V gene: TRBV3-1/TRBV3-2; D gene: NA; J gene: TRBJ2-2; CDR3 protein: CASSQIPTGELFF
V gene: TRBV29-1; D gene: NA; J gene: TRBJ1-2; CDR3 protein: CSVEPGRIGYGYTF